This T cell receptor beta chain is drawn from a study of beta chain features in type 1 diabetes. Turning to the study itself: Patient and healthy donor groups were alike in age, gender and cell yields. Study conclusions and caveats: Type 1 diabetes patients had moderately but significantly shorter TCRB CDR3s in all four CD4+ subsets.

The CDR3 covers 14 residues. Per the germline V gene, CDR1 is MDHEN and CDR2 is SYDVKM. The junction had 8 bases not matched to a gene; V was cut back by 5 bases and J by 5 bases. Every bit of the isolated RNA underwent reverse transcription, so sequencing read expressed TCRB transcripts. Assay used: immunoSEQ multiplex PCR; TCRdb lists only in-frame clones, some missing. The profile shows about 47,000 clones, roughly 40% of them singletons. As to this clone: Its target is unknown.

V is TRBV28 and J is TRBJ1-1, with 7 nucleotides matching TRBD1. The clonotype originates from a young man with type 1 diabetes. The sample was stem cell memory CD4+ T cells from blood. CDR3 sequence reads: CASSAQGSWTEAFF. The DNA of the CDR3 is TGTGCCAGCAGTGCACAGGGGTCTTGGACTGAAGCTTTCTTT.